The source of this T cell receptor beta chain is a study of blood T cell repertoires in COVID-19. About the study: T cells, B-cell-depleted T cells, or PBMCs supplied cDNA or gDNA.

The germline V gene encodes CDR1 SGHAT and CDR2 FQNNGV. CDR3 length equals 15 residues. V was pared by 2 bases and J by 7 bases, with 8 bases of the junction left unmatched. Generated by immunoSEQ multiplex PCR, the TCRdb table keeps only in-frame clones and is missing some. Of some 29,000 clones listed, about 89% are singletons. V and J are TRBV11-2 and TRBJ1-1; 9 bases align to TRBD1. The clonotype comes from a human donor in a cohort sampled during active COVID-19. Sequenced input: peripheral blood. CDR3 loop: CASSLNRGPRLEAFF. CDR3 DNA: TGTGCCAGCAGCTTAAACAGGGGGCCGCGCCTTGAAGCTTTCTTT.